Detailed here is one T cell receptor (beta chain). The source of the sample is a study of blood T cell repertoires in COVID-19. Ages ranged from roughly 18 to 95 years, with residence in more than 20 US areas. Cohorts were based on clinical histories the participants reported. Repertoires were generated with immunoSEQ multiplex PCR, while TCRdb's copy carries only in-frame clones and drops some. The sample holds roughly 330,000 clones, 75% to 90% seen once. Sequenced input: PBMCs or T cells enriched from blood (not recorded which). The clonotype originates from a man younger than 40 who had recovered from COVID-19.

The CDR3 region is CASRLQAANTEAFF. DNA for the CDR3: TGTGCCAGCAGATTACAGGCGGCGAACACTGAAGCTTTCTTT. The chain uses TRBV6-5 and TRBJ1-1; maybe TRBD1 (5 bases). This CDR3 has 14 amino acids. CDR1 is MNHEY and CDR2 is SVGAGI in the germline V gene. V was clipped by 6 bases and J by 1 base, with 12 bases between them.